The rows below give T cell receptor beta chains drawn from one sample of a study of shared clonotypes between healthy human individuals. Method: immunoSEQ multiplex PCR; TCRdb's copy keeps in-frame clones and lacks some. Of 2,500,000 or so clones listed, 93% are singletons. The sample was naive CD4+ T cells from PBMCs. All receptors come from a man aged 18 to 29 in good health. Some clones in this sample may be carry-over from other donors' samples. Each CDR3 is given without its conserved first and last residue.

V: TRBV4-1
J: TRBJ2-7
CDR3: ASSQNIRGLGVQY

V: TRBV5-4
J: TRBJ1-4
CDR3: ASSLDRAGRWGKLF

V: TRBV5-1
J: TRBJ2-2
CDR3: ASTDQGLNTGELF

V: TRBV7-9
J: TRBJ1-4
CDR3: ASVSTGANEKLF

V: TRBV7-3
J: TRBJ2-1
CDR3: ASSPIGGTYSQTDEQF

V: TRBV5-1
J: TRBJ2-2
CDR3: ASSPNSANTGELF

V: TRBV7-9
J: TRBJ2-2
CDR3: ASREFAGELF

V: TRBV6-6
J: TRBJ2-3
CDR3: ASISEGDTQY

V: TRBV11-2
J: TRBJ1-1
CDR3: ASSLDDRPNPEAF

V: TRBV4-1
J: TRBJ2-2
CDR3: ASSKRQGELF

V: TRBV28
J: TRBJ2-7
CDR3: GVRGEQEFHEQY

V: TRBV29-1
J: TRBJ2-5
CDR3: SVEPQETQY

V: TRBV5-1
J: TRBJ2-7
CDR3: ASSLGGDNPYEQY

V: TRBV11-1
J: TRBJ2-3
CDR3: ASSPRRGLAGGADTQY

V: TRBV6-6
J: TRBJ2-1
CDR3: ASSPRGLTNEQF

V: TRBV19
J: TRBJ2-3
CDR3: ASHPGSRTDTQY

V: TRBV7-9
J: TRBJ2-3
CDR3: ASSSHVDGGRQY

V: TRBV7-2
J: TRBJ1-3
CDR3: ASSLSPNLLGNTIY

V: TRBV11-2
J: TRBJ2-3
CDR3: ASSLDSRLVAGGETQY

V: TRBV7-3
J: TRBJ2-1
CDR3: ASSSRRGLRNEQF

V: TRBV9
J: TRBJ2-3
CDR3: ASSTRLELAGQPQY

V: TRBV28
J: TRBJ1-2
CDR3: ASRPIGTGLIGYT

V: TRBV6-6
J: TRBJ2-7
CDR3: ASSYSSYEQY

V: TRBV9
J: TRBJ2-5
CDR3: ASSHSGTGLETQY

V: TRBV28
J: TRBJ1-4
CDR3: ASCWSTNEKLF

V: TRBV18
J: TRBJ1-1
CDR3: ASSVLGGNTEAF

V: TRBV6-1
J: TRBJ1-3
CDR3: ASSATTAGNTIY

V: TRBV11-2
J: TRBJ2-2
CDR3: ASSLERDTGELF

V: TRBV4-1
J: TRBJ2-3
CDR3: ASSPQLPLRGPTDTQY

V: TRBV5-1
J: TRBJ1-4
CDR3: ASSLQPGNEKLF

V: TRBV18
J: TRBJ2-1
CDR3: ASSPQGELIDEQF

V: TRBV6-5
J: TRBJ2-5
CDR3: ASSPPGQETQY

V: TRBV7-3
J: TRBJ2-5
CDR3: ASSSFTGEQGQETQY

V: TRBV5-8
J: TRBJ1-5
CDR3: ASSLRSGWSNQPQH

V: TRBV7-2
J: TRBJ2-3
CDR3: ASSLEGPDTQY

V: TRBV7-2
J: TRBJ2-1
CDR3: ASSASNEQF

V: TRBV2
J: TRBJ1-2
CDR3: ASSTGTPNYGYT

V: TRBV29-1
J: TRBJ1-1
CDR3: SGRQGVNTEAF

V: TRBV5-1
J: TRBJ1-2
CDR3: ASSLAWGSYGYT

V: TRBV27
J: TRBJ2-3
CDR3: ASIFLDTQY

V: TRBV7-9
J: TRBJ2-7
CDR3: ASSLLAGGYEQY

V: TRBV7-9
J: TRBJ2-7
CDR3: ASSRPAEGKDEQY

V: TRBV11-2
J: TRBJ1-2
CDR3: ASSKDRGNYGYT

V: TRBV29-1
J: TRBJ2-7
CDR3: SVENPGVQY

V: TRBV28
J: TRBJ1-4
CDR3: ASDDPTTNEKLF

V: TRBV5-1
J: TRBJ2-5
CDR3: ASSLQTGWQETQY

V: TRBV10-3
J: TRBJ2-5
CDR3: AIRGGTGDSETQY

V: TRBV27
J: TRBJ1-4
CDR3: ASSLSSLNEKLF